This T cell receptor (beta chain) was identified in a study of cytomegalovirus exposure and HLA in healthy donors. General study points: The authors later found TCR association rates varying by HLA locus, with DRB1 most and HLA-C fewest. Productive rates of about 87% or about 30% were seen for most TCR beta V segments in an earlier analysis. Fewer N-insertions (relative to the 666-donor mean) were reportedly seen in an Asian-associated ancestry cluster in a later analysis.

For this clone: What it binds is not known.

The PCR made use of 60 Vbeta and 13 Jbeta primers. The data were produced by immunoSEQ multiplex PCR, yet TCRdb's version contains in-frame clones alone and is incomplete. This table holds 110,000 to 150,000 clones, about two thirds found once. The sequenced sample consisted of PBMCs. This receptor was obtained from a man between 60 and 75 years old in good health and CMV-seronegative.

In nucleotides, the CDR3 is TGTGCCAGCAGTCTGCCGGGACTAGCGGTCGGAGTCACCTACGAGCAGTACTTC. It yields the protein CASSLPGLAVGVTYEQYF. The genes are TRBV28 and TRBJ2-7; 11 nucleotides align to TRBD2. The germline gives CDR1 MDHEN, CDR2 SYDVKM. The V segment lost 5 bases and the J segment 2 bases; nucleotides outside the gene matches: 14. The CDR3 is 18 residues long.